One T cell receptor beta chain is described in this entry. Its target is unknown. This sample stems from a study of OX40 agonist ivuxolimab in advanced cancers. On the study more broadly: The patients' treatment was ivuxolimab, an agonistic anti-OX40 (CD134) antibody.

Findings of the study overall: With doses of 0.1-3.0 mg/kg, partial responders showed among the lowest clonal expansion. At 0.1 to 3.0 mg/kg and by week 6, CD4+ and CD8+ T cells in the blood had expanded clonally.

V was cut by 0 bases and J by 8 bases, with 13 bases left in between. The CDR3 length is 14 residues. Germline CDR1 is GTSNPN and CDR2 is SVGIG (reference sequence). Sequenced by immunoSEQ multiplex PCR; TCRdb stores in-frame clones only, minus some. The table records about 46,000 clones, 87% of them present only once. V is TRBV30 and J is TRBJ1-4; tentative D call: TRBD1 (5 bases). The source is an adult with an advanced solid tumor such as melanoma, head and neck, liver or kidney cancer. The specimen was CD4+ or CD8+ T cells sorted from blood, collected in a trial of the OX40 agonist ivuxolimab. The CDR3 nucleotides are TGTGCCTGGAGTGTACGTCAGGGTTGGGAAAAACTGTTTTTT. Its translation: CAWSVRQGWEKLFF.